This T cell receptor beta chain was observed in a study of technical replicates of blood from several donors. Clones were read by immunoSEQ multiplex PCR, and TCRdb kept only the in-frame ones, dropping some. In the table there are about 64,000 clones, 86% of which are singletons. Trimming left V 8 bases short and J 4 bases short, with 13 bases between. Per germline, CDR1 MNHEY and CDR2 SMNVEV (reference sequence). The CDR3 sequence is 13 residues long. The specimen was PBMCs. The sequence was collected from a human donor in good health. Some clones in this sample may be carry-over from other donors' samples. J is TRBJ2-3 and V is TRBV27; D might be TRBD1 (6 bases). CDR3 amino acids: CASDYEGADTQYF. The CDR3 DNA follows: TGTGCCAGCGACTACGAGGGGGCAGATACGCAGTATTTT.